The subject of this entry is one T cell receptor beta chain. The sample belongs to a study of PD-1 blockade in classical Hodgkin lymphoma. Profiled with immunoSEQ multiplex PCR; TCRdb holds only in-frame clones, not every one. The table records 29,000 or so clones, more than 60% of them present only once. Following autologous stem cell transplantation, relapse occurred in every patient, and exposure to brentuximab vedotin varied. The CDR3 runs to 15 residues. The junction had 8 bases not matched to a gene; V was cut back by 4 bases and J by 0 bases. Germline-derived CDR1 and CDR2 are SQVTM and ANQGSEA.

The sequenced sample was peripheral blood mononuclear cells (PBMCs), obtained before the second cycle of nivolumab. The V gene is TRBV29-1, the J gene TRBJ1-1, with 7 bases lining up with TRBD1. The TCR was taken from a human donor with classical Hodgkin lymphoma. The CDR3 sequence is CSVGRGQRMNTEAFF. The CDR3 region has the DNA TGCAGCGTTGGCAGGGGACAGCGCATGAACACTGAAGCTTTCTTT.